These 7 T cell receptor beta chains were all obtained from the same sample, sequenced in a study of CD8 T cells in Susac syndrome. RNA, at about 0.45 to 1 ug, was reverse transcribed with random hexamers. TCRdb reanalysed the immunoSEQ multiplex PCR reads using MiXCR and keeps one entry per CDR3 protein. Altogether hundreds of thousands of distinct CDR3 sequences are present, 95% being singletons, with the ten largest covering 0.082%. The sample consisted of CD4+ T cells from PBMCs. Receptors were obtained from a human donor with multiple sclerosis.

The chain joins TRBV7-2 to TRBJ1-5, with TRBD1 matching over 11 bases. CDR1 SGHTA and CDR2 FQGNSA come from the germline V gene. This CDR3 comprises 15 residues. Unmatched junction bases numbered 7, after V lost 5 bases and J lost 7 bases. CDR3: CASSRTGGAGQPQHF. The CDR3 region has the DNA TGTGCCAGCAGCCGGACAGGGGGCGCAGGACAGCCCCAGCATTTT.

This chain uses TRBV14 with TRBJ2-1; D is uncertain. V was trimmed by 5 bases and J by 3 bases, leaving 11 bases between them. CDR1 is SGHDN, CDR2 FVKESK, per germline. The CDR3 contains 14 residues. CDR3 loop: CASSGTLVYNEQFF. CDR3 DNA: TGTGCCAGCAGCGGTACATTGGTCTACAATGAGCAGTTCTTC.

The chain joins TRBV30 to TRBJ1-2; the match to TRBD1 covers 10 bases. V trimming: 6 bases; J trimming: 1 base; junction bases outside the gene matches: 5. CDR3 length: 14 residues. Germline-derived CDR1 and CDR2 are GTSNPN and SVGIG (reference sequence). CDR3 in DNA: TGTGCCTGTTCCCGGACAGGGGGTAACTATGGCTACACCTTC. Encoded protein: CACSRTGGNYGYTF. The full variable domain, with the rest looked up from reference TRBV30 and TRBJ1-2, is SQTIHQWPATLVQPVGSPLSLECTVEGTSNPNLYWYRQAAGRGLQLLFYSVGIGQISSEVPQNLSASRPQDRQFILSSKKLLLSDSGFYLCACSRTGGNYGYTFGSGTRLTVV.

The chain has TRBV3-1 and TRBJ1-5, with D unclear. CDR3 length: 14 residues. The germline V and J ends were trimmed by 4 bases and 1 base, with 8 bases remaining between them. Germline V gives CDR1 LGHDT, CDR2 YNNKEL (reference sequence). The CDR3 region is CASSPAGSNQPQHF. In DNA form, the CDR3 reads TGTGCCAGCAGCCCCGCCGGGAGCAATCAGCCCCAGCATTTT. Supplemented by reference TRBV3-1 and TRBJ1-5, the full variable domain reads DTAVSQTPKYLVTQMGNDKSIKCEQNLGHDTMYWYKQDSKKFLKIMFSYNNKELIINETVPNRFSPKSPDKAHLNLHINSLELGDSAVYFCASSPAGSNQPQHFGDGTRLSIL.

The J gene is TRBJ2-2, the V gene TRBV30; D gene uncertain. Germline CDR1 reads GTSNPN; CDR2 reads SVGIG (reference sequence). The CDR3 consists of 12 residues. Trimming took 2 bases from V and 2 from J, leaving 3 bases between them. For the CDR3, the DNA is TGTGCCTGGAGTCATAACACCGGGGAGCTGTTTTTT. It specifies CAWSHNTGELFF.

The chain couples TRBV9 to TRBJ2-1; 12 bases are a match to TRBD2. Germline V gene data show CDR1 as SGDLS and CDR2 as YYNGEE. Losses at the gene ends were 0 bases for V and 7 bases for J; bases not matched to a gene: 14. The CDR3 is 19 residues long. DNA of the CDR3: TGTGCCAGCAGCGTAGGGCTAGCGGGGGGGCAAACCACACGGAATGAGCAGTTCTTC. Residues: CASSVGLAGGQTTRNEQFF.

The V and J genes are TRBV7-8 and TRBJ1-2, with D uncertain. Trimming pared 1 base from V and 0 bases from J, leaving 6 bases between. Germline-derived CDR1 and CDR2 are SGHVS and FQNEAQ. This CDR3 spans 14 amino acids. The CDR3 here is CASSLVSTNYGYTF. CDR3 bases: TGTGCCAGCAGCTTAGTTTCCACTAACTATGGCTACACCTTC.